This is a list of T cell receptor beta chains from one sample in a study of cytomegalovirus exposure and HLA in healthy donors. Some clones are missing from TCRdb's copy, which holds only in-frame ones; the method was immunoSEQ multiplex PCR. Its table lists roughly 82,000 clones. The sample consisted of PBMCs. Receptors originate from a woman between 55 and 75 years old in good health and CMV-seronegative. CDR3s include the opening cysteine and the closing phenylalanine or tryptophan.

TRBJ1-1 | TRBV27 | CASSLGGQRNTEAFF
TRBJ2-7 | TRBV19 | CAQSGTSGRARYEQYF
TRBJ2-7 | TRBV5-1 | CASRGQPSSYEQYF
TRBJ2-7 | TRBV7-9 | CASSDLLNYEQYF
TRBJ1-2 | TRBV6-1 | CASRGTSTYGYTF
TRBJ2-7 | TRBV27 | CASLALGSYEQYF
TRBJ1-3 | TRBV18 | CASSPRTDSSGNTIYF
TRBJ1-1 | TRBV28 | CASSFTRYTEAFF
TRBJ2-3 | TRBV11-2 | CASSPNLGAGGTDTQYF
TRBJ1-4 | TRBV4-3 | CASSQGWEGLGEKLFF